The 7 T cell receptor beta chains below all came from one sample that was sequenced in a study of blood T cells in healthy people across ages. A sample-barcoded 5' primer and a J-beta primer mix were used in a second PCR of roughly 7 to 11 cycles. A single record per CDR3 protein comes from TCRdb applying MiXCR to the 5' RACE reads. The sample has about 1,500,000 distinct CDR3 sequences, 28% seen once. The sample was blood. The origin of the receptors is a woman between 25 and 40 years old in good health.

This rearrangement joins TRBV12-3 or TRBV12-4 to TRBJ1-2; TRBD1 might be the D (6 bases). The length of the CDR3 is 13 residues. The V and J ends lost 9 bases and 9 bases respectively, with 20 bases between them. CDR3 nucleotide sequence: TGTGCCAGTAGGGGGTGGACAGACGGCAGCTACACCTTC. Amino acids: CASRGWTDGSYTF.

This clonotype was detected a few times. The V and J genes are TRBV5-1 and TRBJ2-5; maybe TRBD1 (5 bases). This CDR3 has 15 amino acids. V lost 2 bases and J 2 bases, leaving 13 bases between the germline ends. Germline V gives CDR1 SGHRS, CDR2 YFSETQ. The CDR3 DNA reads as TGCGCCAGCAGCTTCCCTCGCCAGGGACAAGAGACCCAGTACTTC. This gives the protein CASSFPRQGQETQYF.

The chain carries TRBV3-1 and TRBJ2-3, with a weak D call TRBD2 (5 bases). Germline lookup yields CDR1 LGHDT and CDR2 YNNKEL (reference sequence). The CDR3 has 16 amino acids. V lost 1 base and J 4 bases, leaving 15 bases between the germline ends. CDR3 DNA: TGTGCCAGCAGCCAAGTTTCATCGAGGGTGGCAGATACGCAGTATTTT. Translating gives CASSQVSSRVADTQYF.

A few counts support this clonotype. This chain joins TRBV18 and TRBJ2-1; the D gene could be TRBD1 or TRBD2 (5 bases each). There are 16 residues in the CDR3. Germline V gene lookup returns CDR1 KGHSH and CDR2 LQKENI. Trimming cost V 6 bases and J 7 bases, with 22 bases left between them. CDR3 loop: CASSPLGPSGGNEQFF. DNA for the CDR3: TGTGCCAGCTCCCCTTTGGGGCCCTCAGGCGGGAATGAGCAGTTCTTC.

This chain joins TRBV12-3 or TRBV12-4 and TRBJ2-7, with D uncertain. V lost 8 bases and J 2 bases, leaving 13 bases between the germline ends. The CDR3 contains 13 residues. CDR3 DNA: TGTGCCAGCCGCCCCTTGGGAACCTACGAGCAGTACTTC. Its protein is CASRPLGTYEQYF.

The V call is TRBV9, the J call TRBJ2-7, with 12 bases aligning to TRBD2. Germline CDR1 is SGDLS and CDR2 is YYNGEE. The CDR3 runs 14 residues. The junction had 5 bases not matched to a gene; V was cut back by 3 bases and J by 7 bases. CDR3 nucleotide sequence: TGTGCCAGCAGCGGACTAGCGGGAGAGGGGGAGCAGTACTTC. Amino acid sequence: CASSGLAGEGEQYF.

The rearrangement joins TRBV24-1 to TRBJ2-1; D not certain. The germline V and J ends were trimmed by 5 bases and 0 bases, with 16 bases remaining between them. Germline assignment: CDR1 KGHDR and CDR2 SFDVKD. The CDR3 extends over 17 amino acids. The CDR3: CATSVAGSRSSYNEQFF. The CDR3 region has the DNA TGTGCCACCAGTGTTGCCGGGTCCCGGAGCTCCTACAATGAGCAGTTCTTC.